Following are 26 T cell receptor beta chains from one sample sequenced in a study of cytomegalovirus exposure and HLA in healthy donors. The assay was immunoSEQ multiplex PCR, and TCRdb's table has in-frame clones only and misses some. The table lists tens of thousands of clones, roughly nine tenths of them singletons, with about 0.95% in the top ten. Sequenced sample: PBMCs. These receptors all stem from a man between 18 and 35 years old in good health and CMV-seronegative.

The sample holds a few counts of this clone. The chain links TRBV18 to TRBJ2-5; D is uncertain. This CDR3 comprises 15 residues. Deletions cut 1 base from V and 2 bases from J, with 11 bases between. Germline loops: CDR1 KGHSH, CDR2 LQKENI. This CDR3 reads CASSPRQALQETQYF. The CDR3 DNA reads as TGTGCCAGCTCACCACGGCAGGCGCTACAAGAGACCCAGTACTTC. Full variable domain (rest looked up from reference TRBV18 and TRBJ2-5): NAGVMQNPRHLVRRRGQEARLRCSPMKGHSHVYWYRQLPEEGLKFMVYLQKENIIDESGMPKERFSAEFPKEGPSILRIQQVVRGDSAAYFCASSPRQALQETQYFGPGTRLLVL.

This clone was counted a single time. V gene TRBV15 combines with J gene TRBJ1-3; unclear D gene. Between the trimmed V and J ends, which lost 0 bases and 0 bases, there was a span of 9 bases. Germline V lookup: CDR1 LNHNV, CDR2 YYDKDF (reference sequence). The CDR3 consists of 16 residues. The CDR3 bases are TGTGCCACCAGCAGAGATTCAGCGATCTCTGGAAACACCATATATTTT. Its protein is CATSRDSAISGNTIYF. Filled out from reference TRBV15 and TRBJ1-3, the complete variable domain reads DAMVIQNPRYQVTQFGKPVTLSCSQTLNHNVMYWYQQKSSQAPKLLFHYYDKDFNNEADTPDNFQSRRPNTSFCFLDIRSPGLGDTAMYLCATSRDSAISGNTIYFGEGSWLTVV.

The chain uses TRBV7-9 and TRBJ1-1; TRBD1 agrees at 7 bases. V trimming: 3 bases; J trimming: 1 base; junction bases outside the gene matches: 2. CDR3 length: 14 amino acids. Germline V gene data show CDR1 as SEHNR and CDR2 as FQNEAQ (reference sequence). CDR3 DNA sequence: TGTGCCAGCAGCTTGGGGACAGCGAACACTGAAGCTTTCTTT. Translated: CASSLGTANTEAFF.

In this sample, this clone turned up once. V and J are TRBV7-9 and TRBJ2-1; 7 bases are a match to TRBD1. CDR1 is SEHNR, CDR2 FQNEAQ, per germline (reference sequence). Unmatched junction bases numbered 8, after V lost 4 bases and J lost 5 bases. The length of the CDR3 is 15 residues. CDR3 coding DNA: TGTGCCAGCAGCTCCCAGGGGGTGGGGGACAATGAGCAGTTCTTC. Residues: CASSSQGVGDNEQFF.

The chain links TRBV11-2 to TRBJ1-2; a possible D gene is TRBD1 (6 bases). Trimming took off 5 bases at V and 5 bases at J, with 21 bases between the two ends. The CDR3 covers 16 residues. Per the germline V gene, CDR1 is SGHAT and CDR2 is FQNNGV. CDR3 residues: CASSPTAAGAWYGYTF. In nucleotides, the CDR3 is TGTGCCAGCAGCCCTACGGCGGCAGGGGCTTGGTATGGCTACACCTTC.

The V and J genes are TRBV28 and TRBJ1-2; D perhaps matches TRBD1 (6 bases). The CDR3 has 13 amino acids. Germline V gene data show CDR1 as MDHEN and CDR2 as SYDVKM. The V gene lost 6 bases and the J gene lost 3 bases, with 11 bases spanning the gap. The CDR3 DNA reads TGTGCCAGCAGATATGCAGGGGACTATGGCTACACCTTC. It encodes CASRYAGDYGYTF.

The rearrangement uses TRBV7-2 and TRBJ2-7; D may be TRBD2 (6 bases). This CDR3 is 17 amino acids long. Germline loops: CDR1 SGHTA, CDR2 FQGNSA. Trimming took off 5 bases at V and 6 bases at J, with 26 bases between the two ends. The CDR3 region is CASSPIGGRGISSEQYF. CDR3 nucleotide sequence: TGTGCCAGCAGCCCCATCGGGGGTCGGGGGATTTCGAGCGAGCAGTACTTC.

This chain joins TRBV19 and TRBJ2-1, with D possibly being TRBD2 (6 bases). Germline V CDR1 and CDR2: LNHDA, SQIVND (reference sequence). V was clipped by 5 bases and J by 5 bases, with 13 bases between them. The CDR3 has 14 amino acids. Here the CDR3 DNA reads TGTGCCAGTAGTTCCTTTGGCGGGAACAATGAGCAGTTCTTC. Translation gives CASSSFGGNNEQFF.

The genes are TRBV2 and TRBJ2-7, with D unclear. Germline CDR1 reads SNHLY; CDR2 reads FYNNEI. V gave up 0 bases and J gave up 2 bases, with 8 bases separating them. CDR3 length: 14 amino acids. CDR3 protein: CASSEAFAAYEQYF. CDR3 nucleotides: TGTGCCAGCAGTGAAGCGTTCGCGGCCTACGAGCAGTACTTC.

This chain joins TRBV28 and TRBJ1-1; D is possibly TRBD1 (5 bases). CDR1 MDHEN and CDR2 SYDVKM come from the germline V gene. The CDR3 covers 14 residues. Trimming shortened V by 1 base and J by 4 bases, and 10 bases separated the two germline ends. Here the CDR3 reads CASSLSGVGTEAFF. CDR3 bases: TGTGCCAGCAGTTTATCGGGGGTTGGCACTGAAGCTTTCTTT.

This chain links TRBV7-9 with TRBJ2-5, with 7 positions matching TRBD2. The CDR3 length is 15 residues. The junction had 6 bases not matched to a gene; V was cut back by 4 bases and J by 1 base. CDR1 SEHNR and CDR2 FQNEAQ come from the germline V gene (reference sequence). The CDR3 loop is CASSYLSGVQETQYF. The CDR3 region has the DNA TGTGCCAGCAGCTACCTAAGCGGGGTCCAAGAGACCCAGTACTTC.

The chain employs TRBV7-3 and TRBJ2-5; possible D gene TRBD2, 6 bases. The CDR3 loop spans 14 amino acids. Per the germline V gene, CDR1 is SGHTA and CDR2 is FQGTGA. The ends were cut back, 1 base at V and 3 bases at J, with 9 bases in the middle. The CDR3 sequence: CASSLSGTEETQYF. In DNA form, the CDR3 reads TGTGCCAGCAGCTTAAGTGGGACTGAAGAGACCCAGTACTTC.

V usage is TRBV4-1 and J usage is TRBJ2-5, with 8 bases matching TRBD2. Germline CDR1 is MGHRA and CDR2 is YSYEKL. Unmatched junction bases numbered 11, after V lost 0 bases and J lost 5 bases. The CDR3 runs to 17 residues. In DNA, the CDR3 is TGCGCCAGCAGCCAAGATCTTAGTCGGGAGGGCGGGGAGACCCAGTACTTC. Protein: CASSQDLSREGGETQYF.

The chain joins TRBV5-6 to TRBJ2-7; maybe TRBD2 (6 bases). Germline V gene data show CDR1 as SGHDT and CDR2 as YYEEEE. The V gene lost 3 bases and the J gene lost 2 bases, with 18 bases spanning the gap. This CDR3 comprises 16 residues. The CDR3 sequence is CASSYGRYRETYEQYF. As DNA, the CDR3 is TGTGCCAGCAGCTACGGACGATACCGGGAGACCTACGAGCAGTACTTC.

J is TRBJ1-1 and V is TRBV28; the D gene is possibly TRBD1 (5 bases). V lost 0 bases to trimming and J lost 3 bases, with 11 bases between them. Germline-derived CDR1 and CDR2 are MDHEN and SYDVKM. This CDR3 contains 15 residues. This chain's CDR3 is CASSLWGPGYTEAFF. Written as DNA, the CDR3 is TGTGCCAGCAGTTTATGGGGTCCAGGGTACACTGAAGCTTTCTTT. The whole variable domain, remainder taken from reference TRBV28 and TRBJ1-1, is DVKVTQSSRYLVKRTGEKVFLECVQDMDHENMFWYRQDPGLGLRLIYFSYDVKMKEKGDIPEGYSVSREKKERFSLILESASTNQTSMYLCASSLWGPGYTEAFFGQGTRLTVV.

This clone has more than one count but fewer than ten. The V and J genes are TRBV19 and TRBJ2-3; possible D gene TRBD1, 5 bases. V dropped 7 bases and J dropped 2 bases, with 13 bases sitting between them. The CDR3 loop spans 14 amino acids. The germline CDR1 and CDR2 sequences are LNHDA and SQIVND (reference sequence). CDR3 protein: CASKLIGHTDTQYF. Written as DNA, the CDR3 is TGTGCCAGTAAATTGATCGGACACACAGATACGCAGTATTTT.

The chain uses TRBV28 and TRBJ2-3; 9 bases are a match to TRBD2. The CDR3 is 16 amino acids. Looked up from germline, CDR1 is MDHEN and CDR2 is SYDVKM. V shed 5 bases and J 5 bases; nucleotides not matched to a gene: 11. The CDR3 loop is CASSGLAGRGKDTQYF. The DNA for the CDR3 is TGTGCCAGCAGTGGCCTAGCGGGGAGGGGGAAAGATACGCAGTATTTT. Full variable domain (missing parts from reference TRBV28 and TRBJ2-3): DVKVTQSSRYLVKRTGEKVFLECVQDMDHENMFWYRQDPGLGLRLIYFSYDVKMKEKGDIPEGYSVSREKKERFSLILESASTNQTSMYLCASSGLAGRGKDTQYFGPGTRLTVL.

This chain uses TRBV2 with TRBJ2-3, with TRBD1 identical over 7 bases. Germline V lookup: CDR1 SNHLY, CDR2 FYNNEI. CDR3 size: 14 residues. The V gene end was trimmed by 6 bases and the J gene end by 0 bases; junction bases not matched to a gene: 3. CDR3 sequence: CASRGQTSTDTQYF. In DNA form, the CDR3 reads TGTGCCAGCAGGGGACAGACTAGCACAGATACGCAGTATTTT.

This chain links TRBV9 with TRBJ2-1; 11 positions agree with TRBD2. Unmatched junction bases numbered 5, after V lost 2 bases and J lost 7 bases. This CDR3 is 15 amino acids long. Germline V gene lookup returns CDR1 SGDLS and CDR2 YYNGEE. CDR3 bases: TGTGCCAGCAGCGTTAGCGGGAGGGATTTTAATGAGCAGTTCTTC. Translated: CASSVSGRDFNEQFF.

The chain carries TRBV11-1 and TRBJ2-5; 8 bases fit TRBD1. Germline V lookup: CDR1 SGHAT, CDR2 FQDESV (reference sequence). The trim removed 5 bases at V and 5 bases at J, leaving 10 bases unmatched. The CDR3 length is 15 residues. CDR3 nucleotides: TGTGCCAGCAGCCCATCAGGGGGCGCTTGGGAGACCCAGTACTTC. It is translated as CASSPSGGAWETQYF.

The V and J genes are TRBV27 and TRBJ2-1; 12 positions agree with TRBD2. CDR1 is MNHEY and CDR2 is SMNVEV in the germline V gene (reference sequence). The CDR3 spans 15 residues. J gave up 2 bases and V 6 bases, and 2 bases lay outside the gene matches. CDR3 coding DNA: TGTGCCAGCAGGGGACTAGCGGGTCCCTACAATGAGCAGTTCTTC. It encodes CASRGLAGPYNEQFF.

This clone has just one count. The chain joins TRBV6-5 to TRBJ2-2; the D is unclear. The V end lost 2 bases, the J end lost 2 bases, and 9 bases lay between the germline ends. The CDR3 runs to 15 residues. The germline V gene has CDR1 MNHEY and CDR2 SVGAGI. The CDR3 DNA is TGTGCCAGCAGTTACCAGGCAGACAACACCGGGGAGCTGTTTTTT. It is translated as CASSYQADNTGELFF.

The chain has TRBV6-1 and TRBJ2-1; 7 positions agree with TRBD2. Germline assignment: CDR1 MNHNS and CDR2 SASEGT. The V and J ends lost 11 bases and 3 bases, in that order; junction bases with no gene match: 13. The CDR3 totals 15 residues. The CDR3 DNA reads TGTGCCGGGTCTCTGTGGGCGGGAGACTACAATGAGCAGTTCTTC. The encoded protein is CAGSLWAGDYNEQFF.

The chain employs TRBV4-1 and TRBJ1-1; possible D gene TRBD1, 5 bases. The CDR3 loop spans 16 amino acids. V was pared by 4 bases and J by 4 bases, with 19 bases between. Germline V lookup: CDR1 MGHRA, CDR2 YSYEKL. The DNA for the CDR3 is TGCGCCAGCAGCCGGACATCTCGCCTCGGGGGCACTGAAGCTTTCTTT. Translated: CASSRTSRLGGTEAFF.

V usage is TRBV30 and J usage is TRBJ2-3; 15 bases are shared with TRBD2. Germline CDR1 reads GTSNPN; CDR2 reads SVGIG (reference sequence). The CDR3 totals 18 residues. The V and J ends lost 2 bases and 3 bases, in that order; junction bases with no gene match: 9. CDR3 coding DNA: TGTGCCTGGAGTCCCAGATCGGGACTAGCGGGAGGAACAGATACGCAGTATTTT. It yields the protein CAWSPRSGLAGGTDTQYF. Variable domain in full (rest from reference TRBV30 and TRBJ2-3): SQTIHQWPATLVQPVGSPLSLECTVEGTSNPNLYWYRQAAGRGLQLLFYSVGIGQISSEVPQNLSASRPQDRQFILSSKKLLLSDSGFYLCAWSPRSGLAGGTDTQYFGPGTRLTVL.

The CDR3 DNA follows: TGTGCCAGCTCACTCGCTAGCATAGTCGACGAGCAGTACTTC. Translating it yields CASSLASIVDEQYF. The chain has TRBV18 and TRBJ2-7; TRBD2 might be the D (5 bases). There are 14 residues in the CDR3. CDR1 KGHSH and CDR2 LQKENI come from the germline V gene. Trimming removed 4 bases from V and 5 bases from J, with 15 bases in between.